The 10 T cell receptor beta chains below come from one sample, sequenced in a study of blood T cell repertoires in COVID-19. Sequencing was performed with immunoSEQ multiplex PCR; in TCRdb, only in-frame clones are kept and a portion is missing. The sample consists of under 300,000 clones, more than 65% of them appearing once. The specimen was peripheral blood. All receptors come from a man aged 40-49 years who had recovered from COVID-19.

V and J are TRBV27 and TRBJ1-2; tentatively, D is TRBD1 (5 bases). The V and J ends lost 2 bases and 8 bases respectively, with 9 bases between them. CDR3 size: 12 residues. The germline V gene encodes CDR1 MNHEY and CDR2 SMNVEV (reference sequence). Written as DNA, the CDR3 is TGTGCCAGCAGTTTAGGGACTGGCGGCTACACCTTC. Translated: CASSLGTGGYTF.

The CDR3 coding sequence is TGTGCCAGCAGCGTCAACAGGGCCGGGGCCGGGGAGCTGTTTTTT. It translates to CASSVNRAGAGELFF. V usage is TRBV7-8 and J usage is TRBJ2-2; a possible D gene is TRBD1 (6 bases). Trimming stripped 5 bases from V and 6 bases from J, with 16 bases between. This CDR3 comprises 15 residues. Per germline, CDR1 SGHVS and CDR2 FQNEAQ.

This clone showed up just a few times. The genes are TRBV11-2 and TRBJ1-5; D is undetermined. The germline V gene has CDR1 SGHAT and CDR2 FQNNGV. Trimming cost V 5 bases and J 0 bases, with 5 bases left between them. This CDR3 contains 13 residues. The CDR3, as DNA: TGTGCCAGCAGCCATTTTAGCAATCAGCCCCAGCATTTT. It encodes CASSHFSNQPQHF. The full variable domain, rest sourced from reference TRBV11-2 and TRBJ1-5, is EAGVAQSPRYKIIEKRQSVAFWCNPISGHATLYWYQQILGQGPKLLIQFQNNGVVDDSQLPKDRFSAERLKGVDSTLKIQPAKLEDSAVYLCASSHFSNQPQHFGDGTRLSIL.

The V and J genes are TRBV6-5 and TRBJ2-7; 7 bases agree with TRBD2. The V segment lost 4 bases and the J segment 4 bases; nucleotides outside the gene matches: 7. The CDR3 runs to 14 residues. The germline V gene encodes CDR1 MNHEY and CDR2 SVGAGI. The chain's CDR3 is CASSSGLGSYEQYF. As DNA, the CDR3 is TGTGCCAGCAGTTCCGGACTAGGCTCGTACGAGCAGTACTTC.

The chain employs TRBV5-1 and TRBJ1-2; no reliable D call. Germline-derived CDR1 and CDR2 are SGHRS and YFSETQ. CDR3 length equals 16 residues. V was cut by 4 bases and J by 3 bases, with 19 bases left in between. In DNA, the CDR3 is TGCGCCAGCAGCCATTACTCTTCCAGGCCCGACTATGGCTACACCTTC. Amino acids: CASSHYSSRPDYGYTF.

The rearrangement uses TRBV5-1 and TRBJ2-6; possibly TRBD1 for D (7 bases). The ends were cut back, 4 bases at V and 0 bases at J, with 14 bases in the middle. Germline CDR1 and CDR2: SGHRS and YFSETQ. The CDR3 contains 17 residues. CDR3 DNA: TGCGCCAGCAGCCCCAGGGGGGTGAGCTCTGGGGCCAACGTCCTGACTTTC. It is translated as CASSPRGVSSGANVLTF.

The CDR3 sequence is CASSLGGTSSYNEQFF. CDR3 nucleotides: TGCGCCAGCAGCTTAGGCGGGACTAGCTCCTACAATGAGCAGTTCTTC. The chain has TRBV5-1 and TRBJ2-1; 8 positions match TRBD2. The trim removed 2 bases at V and 0 bases at J, leaving 4 bases unmatched. Germline values: CDR1 SGHRS, CDR2 YFSETQ. This CDR3 contains 16 residues.

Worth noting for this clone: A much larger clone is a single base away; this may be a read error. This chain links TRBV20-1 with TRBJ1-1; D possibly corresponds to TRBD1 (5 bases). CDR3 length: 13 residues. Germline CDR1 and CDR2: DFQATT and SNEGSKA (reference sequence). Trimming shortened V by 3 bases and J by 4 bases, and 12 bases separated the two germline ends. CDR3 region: CSASSWGGTEAFF. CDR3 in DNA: TGCAGTGCTAGTTCCTGGGGGGGCACTGAAGCTTTCTTT.

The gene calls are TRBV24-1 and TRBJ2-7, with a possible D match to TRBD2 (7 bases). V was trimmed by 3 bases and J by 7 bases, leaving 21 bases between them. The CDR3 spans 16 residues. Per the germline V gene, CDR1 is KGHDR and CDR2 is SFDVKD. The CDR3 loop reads CATSDDLGAGTTEQYF. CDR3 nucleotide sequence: TGTGCCACCAGTGATGACCTCGGAGCGGGGACAACAGAGCAGTACTTC.

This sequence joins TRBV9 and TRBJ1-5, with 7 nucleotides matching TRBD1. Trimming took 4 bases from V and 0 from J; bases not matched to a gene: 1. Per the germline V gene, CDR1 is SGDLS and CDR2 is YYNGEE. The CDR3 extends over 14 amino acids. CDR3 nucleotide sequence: TGTGCCAGCAGCAGACAGGGTAGCAATCAGCCCCAGCATTTT. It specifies CASSRQGSNQPQHF. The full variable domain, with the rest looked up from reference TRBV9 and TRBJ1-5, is DSGVTQTPKHLITATGQRVTLRCSPRSGDLSVYWYQQSLDQGLQFLIQYYNGEERAKGNILERFSAQQFPDLHSELNLSSLELGDSALYFCASSRQGSNQPQHFGDGTRLSIL.